The clone carrying this T cell receptor beta chain was detected once. Trimming at V came to 4 bases and at J to 8 bases, leaving 5 bases not matched to a gene. This CDR3 spans 15 amino acids. The germline V gene has CDR1 KGHDR and CDR2 SFDVKD. This sample was included in a study of T cell responses to AZD1222 COVID-19 vaccine. The repertoire was sequenced with immunoSEQ multiplex PCR; TCRdb's copy has only in-frame clones and lacks some. The table lists fewer than 250,000 clones, approximately 94% of them singletons. Sample: peripheral blood, taken on day 0 of MenACWY control vaccination. The genes are TRBV24-1 and TRBJ2-1; 12 bases match TRBD2. This clonotype was sampled from an adult in good health. The CDR3 region is CATSDPLAGGYEQFF. CDR3 bases: TGTGCCACCAGTGACCCACTAGCGGGGGGATATGAGCAGTTCTTC.